This T cell receptor beta chain was sequenced for a study of blood T cells in healthy people across ages. The study, taken as a whole, reports: Unsorted PBMC input precluded a conclusive naive versus antigen-experienced comparison.

PBMCs, at least 6.5 million per sample, were isolated. Extraction yielded at least 5.5 micrograms of total RNA per sample. In its sample, this clonotype was seen many times. Antigen: not known. Alongside a J-beta primer mix, a sample-barcoded 5' primer served in a second PCR lasting about 7 to 11 cycles. TCRdb used MiXCR to reprocess the 5' RACE reads, holding one entry per CDR3 protein. This table has 600,000 or so distinct CDR3 sequences, approximately 30% appearing once. The CDR3 consists of 15 residues. Germline CDR1 reads SGHVS; CDR2 reads FQNEAQ. Trimming stripped 1 base from V and 10 bases from J, with 17 bases between.

The chain has TRBV7-8 and TRBJ1-5, with a weak D call TRBD1 (5 bases). The material sequenced was blood. The receptor was isolated from a woman of 80 years or more in good health. CDR3 nucleotides: TGTGCCAGCAGCTTAGGGGCTGGGGCCGCCCTCCCCCAGCATTTT. Its protein product is CASSLGAGAALPQHF. Full variable domain (outside the CDR3, taken from reference TRBV7-8 and TRBJ1-5): GAGVSQSPRYKVAKRGQDVALRCDPISGHVSLFWYQQALGQGPEFLTYFQNEAQLDKSGLPSDRFFAERPEGSVSTLKIQRTQQEDSAVYLCASSLGAGAALPQHFGDGTRLSIL.